This T cell receptor (beta chain) was observed in a study of OX40 agonist ivuxolimab in advanced cancers. Context from the whole study: Ivuxolimab was a fully human IgG2 agonistic monoclonal antibody targeting the costimulatory receptor OX40 (CD134). Intravenous ivuxolimab was administered to patients every 2 weeks at six dose levels: 0.01, 0.1, 0.3, 1.5, 3 and 10 mg/kg. Partial responses occurred in three dose-escalation patients: two with cutaneous melanoma and one with hepatocellular carcinoma. Of the 50 to 55 dose-escalation patients, hepatocellular carcinoma was present in approximately 20, melanoma in some 15, renal cell carcinoma in 9 and head and neck cancer in 9. The paper reports the monotherapy dose-escalation portion (N = 52 patients) of the phase I ivuxolimab trial. The purpose of peripheral TCRbeta sequencing was to test whether ivuxolimab changed TCR sequence diversity and led to clonal T-cell expansion. Patients were allowed to have had prior anti-PD-1, anti-PD-L1 or anti-CTLA-4 therapy, and approximately 39% of the dose-escalation patients had been treated with checkpoint inhibitors. A male proportion of nearly 85% and a mean age of approximately 61 years, ranging from roughly 23 to 85, were recorded for the dose-escalation cohort. What the research found in general, with its limitations: After ivuxolimab, expanded clones were on average more numerous among CD8+ T cells than among CD4+ T cells. Low levels of normalized T-cell clonal expansion were also shown by some nonresponding patients. Antigen specificity was not determined for the clonally expanded peripheral T cells. In the 0.1-3.0 mg/kg groups, partial responders were among the patients with the lowest normalized peripheral clonal expansion, particularly in CD8+ T cells. At doses of 0.1 to 3.0 mg/kg, clonal expansion of both CD4+ and CD8+ blood T cells was observed from baseline to week 6.

The trial excluded patients who had a history of autoimmune disease or were on systemic immunosuppression. Peripheral blood for TCR sequencing was collected from all dose cohorts at baseline, on cycle 4 day 1, and on cycle 7 day 1. Samples were obtained from an open-label, multicenter, first-in-human phase I dose-escalation trial of ivuxolimab. The trial enrolled adults with locally advanced or metastatic head and neck squamous cell, hepatocellular, melanoma or renal cell carcinoma. CD4+ and CD8+ T cells were sorted separately from peripheral blood before TCR sequencing. About this clone: It has no known antigen specificity. Base qualities were left out, and no much larger clone turns up one base away.

To sequence the TCRbeta CDR3 region, genomic DNA was isolated from the sorted cells. TCRbeta CDR3 regions were sequenced using the immunoSEQ Assay. TCRdb stores this immuneACCESS table with in-frame sequences only. Part of the clones is absent; in the studies checked, under half of the shortfall reflects unresolved V genes, and no reason is known for the rest. The sample contains tens of thousands of clones, around nine tenths of them found a single time. Of the sample, about 0.25% falls within the top ten clones. The sequence came from an adult with an advanced solid tumor such as melanoma, head and neck, liver or kidney cancer. The material was CD4+ or CD8+ T cells sorted from blood, obtained in a trial of the OX40 agonist ivuxolimab.

The CDR3 here reads CAISRTGDNYGYTF. The DNA sequence reads TGTGCCATCAGTCGGACAGGGGACAACTATGGCTACACCTTC. The rearranged segments are TRBV10-3 and TRBJ1-2; TRBD1 fits 9 bases in the junction. From a lookup of the germline V gene, CDR1 and CDR2 are ENHRY and SYGVKD. Relative to germline, V is missing 5 bases and J is missing 2 bases, with 3 bases of the junction outside any gene match. CDR3 length: 14 amino acids, cysteine to phenylalanine. Only the CDR3 part of the read is kept: 42 bases, read in frame from the first base.